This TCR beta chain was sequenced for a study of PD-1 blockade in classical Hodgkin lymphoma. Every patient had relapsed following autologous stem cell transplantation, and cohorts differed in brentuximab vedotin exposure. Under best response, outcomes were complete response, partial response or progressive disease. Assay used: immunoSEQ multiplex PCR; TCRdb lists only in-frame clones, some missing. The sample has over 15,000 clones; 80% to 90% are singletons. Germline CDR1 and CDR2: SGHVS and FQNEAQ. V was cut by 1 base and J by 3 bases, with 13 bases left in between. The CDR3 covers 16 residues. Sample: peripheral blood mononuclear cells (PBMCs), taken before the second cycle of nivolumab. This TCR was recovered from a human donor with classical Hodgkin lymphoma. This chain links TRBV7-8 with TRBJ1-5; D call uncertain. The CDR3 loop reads CASSLVAGLDNQPQHF. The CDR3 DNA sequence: TGTGCCAGCAGCTTAGTGGCGGGGTTGGACAATCAGCCCCAGCATTTT.